What follows are 2 T cell receptor beta chains derived from one specimen sequenced in a study of CD4 and CD8 cells across lung adenocarcinoma regions. MiXCR was run by TCRdb on the PCR reads, yielding one entry per CDR3 protein. The table includes 9,500 to 15,000 distinct CDR3 sequences, 47% detected once. The material sequenced was CD8+ T cells from the margin of a lung tumor. These receptors were obtained from a female donor with lung adenocarcinoma. The CD4 and CD8 labels of this study may be unreliable.

CDR3 bases: TGTGCCAGCAGCGACAATCCCTACAATGAGCAGTTCTTC. It translates to CASSDNPYNEQFF. The chain is built from TRBV7-2 and TRBJ2-1; the D is unclear. Germline V gene sequence: CDR1 SGHTA, CDR2 FQGNSA. V lost 5 bases and J 2 bases, leaving 7 bases between the germline ends. The CDR3 is 13 amino acids.

This clonotype appeared many times. The CDR3 loop is CASSFYGQETQYF. The CDR3 nucleotides are TGTGCCAGCAGTTTTTATGGCCAAGAGACCCAGTACTTC. The chain joins TRBV6-5 to TRBJ2-5, with D uncertain. Trimming stripped 4 bases from V and 1 base from J, with 7 bases between. The CDR3 is 13 residues long. Germline lookup yields CDR1 MNHEY and CDR2 SVGAGI.